The TCR beta chain under discussion was sequenced for a study of cytomegalovirus exposure and HLA in healthy donors. PCR amplification relied on 60 Vbeta primers (plus 13 Jbeta primers). This table comes from immunoSEQ multiplex PCR, and its TCRdb copy is limited to in-frame clones, with some not included. The sample gives about 150,000 clones, 65% to 80% of which show up once; over 2.5% is in the top ten. Study conclusions and caveats: Solely CMV serostatus was available to characterize immune exposure.

Remarks on this clone: Antigen unknown.

The CDR3 is 14 amino acids. The V and J ends lost 4 bases and 5 bases, in that order; junction bases with no gene match: 7. From germline, CDR1 is SGHDT and CDR2 YYEEEE. The source is a man aged 18 to 29 in good health and CMV-seronegative. The chain is built from TRBV5-6 and TRBJ2-5; 8 positions match TRBD2. Sequencing was carried out using PBMCs. CDR3 in amino acids: CASSPLSGGETQYF. CDR3 DNA: TGTGCCAGCAGCCCTTTGTCGGGGGGGGAGACCCAGTACTTC.